The T cell receptor beta chain described here comes from a study of CD8+CD57+ T cells in acquired aplastic anemia. Study at large: Across the sorted CD4+ and CD8+ cells, DNA amounts averaged around 3.2 ug.

This clonotype was observed many times. The CDR3 consists of 15 residues. The ends were cut back, 5 bases at V and 7 bases at J, with 18 bases in the middle. Individuals selected for sequencing had exhibited CD8+CD57+ cell expansion on flow cytometry. Severe acquired aplastic anemia was diagnosed in all patients. Using genomic DNA as the template, TCR beta VDJ and CDR3 profiling was carried out. From the reads, TCRdb called clonotypes with MiXCR, one entry per CDR3 protein. This table has more than 150,000 distinct CDR3 sequences, about 44% appearing once. This receptor was taken from a human donor with aplastic anemia. The rearrangement joins TRBV12-3 or TRBV12-4 to TRBJ1-5, with D perhaps TRBD1 (6 bases). The sequenced material came from sorted CD4+, CD8+, or CD8+CD57+ T cells (not recorded which) from PBMCs. The CDR3 region has the DNA TGTGCCAGCAGTCCCTTGACAGGCTCTACCCAGCCCCAGCATTTT. It specifies CASSPLTGSTQPQHF.